This TCR beta chain was observed in a study of identical twins. The CDR3 covers 12 residues. Looked up from germline, CDR1 is LNHNV and CDR2 is YYDKDF (reference sequence). V was pared by 7 bases and J by 7 bases, with 14 bases between. MiXCR, run by TCRdb on the 5' RACE reads, gives a single entry per CDR3 protein. This sample has 500,000 to 700,000 distinct CDR3 sequences; roughly 7.1% occur once, and the top ten carry over 1.5%. Findings of the study overall: Low generation probability was overrepresented in out-of-frame alpha sequences shared by twins.

A remark on this clonotype: Antigen: not known.

These records were also assigned to another study, of yellow fever vaccine responses in identical twins.

This TCR came from a woman aged 18-29 years in good health. Source material: PBMCs. The V and J genes are TRBV15 and TRBJ2-7; a possible D gene is TRBD2 (6 bases). CDR3 coding DNA: TGTGCCACCACCATGGGCGCGGGGGAGCAGTACTTC. Its protein product is CATTMGAGEQYF.